Below, 29 T cell receptor beta chains from the same sample are listed, as sequenced in a study of blood T cell repertoires in COVID-19. Using immunoSEQ multiplex PCR, the repertoire was profiled, and TCRdb retains in-frame clones only, with some absent. The sample carries approximately 300,000 clones, more than 75% recorded once. Specimen: peripheral blood. Receptors were obtained from a man over 45 with active or convalescent COVID-19.

Only one count was recorded for this clone. The chain couples TRBV29-1 to TRBJ2-3; 8 positions match TRBD2. Germline loops: CDR1 SQVTM, CDR2 ANQGSEA. V dropped 8 bases and J dropped 0; count of bases not matched to a gene: 7. CDR3 size: 14 residues. This chain's CDR3 is CSSRGGRSTDTQYF. Here the CDR3 DNA reads TGCAGCTCCCGGGGGGGGAGAAGCACAGATACGCAGTATTTT.

The chain combines TRBV18 with TRBJ1-4; 9 nucleotides match TRBD1. The length of the CDR3 is 16 residues. Germline V gene sequence: CDR1 KGHSH, CDR2 LQKENI. Trimming at V came to 3 bases and at J to 8 bases, leaving 10 bases not matched to a gene. In DNA, the CDR3 is TGTGCCAGCTCACCTCGGACCGGGACAGGGAACGAAAAACTGTTTTTT. It specifies CASSPRTGTGNEKLFF.

This rearrangement joins TRBV6-5 to TRBJ1-2; TRBD1 agrees at 8 bases. Germline V gene lookup returns CDR1 MNHEY and CDR2 SVGAGI. The CDR3 consists of 14 residues. The J segment lost 1 base and the V segment lost 6 bases, leaving 4 bases of the junction unmatched. CDR3 protein: CASRRTGLNYGYTF. In DNA form, the CDR3 reads TGTGCCAGCAGACGGACAGGGCTTAACTATGGCTACACCTTC.

The V call is TRBV30, the J call TRBJ2-1, with 11 nucleotides matching TRBD2. Germline V lookup: CDR1 GTSNPN, CDR2 SVGIG (reference sequence). This CDR3 contains 13 residues. V shed 2 bases and J 9 bases; nucleotides not matched to a gene: 3. This chain's CDR3 is CAWSLSGRGEQFF. As DNA, the CDR3 is TGTGCCTGGAGTCTTAGCGGGAGGGGTGAGCAGTTCTTC.

The J gene is TRBJ1-6, the V gene TRBV6-6; D may be TRBD1 (5 bases). Germline CDR1 reads MNHNY; CDR2 reads SVGAGI (reference sequence). Trimming cost V 5 bases and J 0 bases, with 11 bases left between them. The CDR3 consists of 16 residues. The chain's CDR3 is CASSPLGGSYNSPLHF. As DNA, the CDR3 is TGTGCCAGCAGTCCCTTGGGGGGCTCCTATAATTCACCCCTCCACTTT.

The V gene is TRBV19, the J gene TRBJ1-2; D is unresolved. V was cut by 6 bases and J by 8 bases, with 13 bases left in between. CDR3 size: 12 residues. The V gene's germline CDR1 is LNHDA and CDR2 SQIVND (reference sequence). The CDR3 nucleotides are TGTGCCAGTAGCAGAGACCGGGGAGGCTACACCTTC. Amino acids: CASSRDRGGYTF.

The CDR3 spells CASSLGRDRERFF. In nucleotides, the CDR3 is TGTGCCAGCAGCTTAGGGAGGGACAGGGAAAGGTTCTTC. The chain links TRBV11-3 to TRBJ2-1, with TRBD1 identical over 9 bases. Germline values: CDR1 SGHNT, CDR2 YENEEA. The V gene end was trimmed by 1 base and the J gene end by 15 bases; junction bases not matched to a gene: 7. This CDR3 comprises 13 residues.

J is TRBJ2-1 and V is TRBV6-5, with D perhaps TRBD2 (6 bases). The length of the CDR3 is 12 residues. V was shortened by 11 bases and J by 8 bases, with 16 bases between the two germline ends. Germline V CDR1 and CDR2: MNHEY, SVGAGI. The CDR3 region is CAAGSGEDEQFF. The CDR3 coding sequence is TGTGCCGCGGGGAGTGGGGAGGATGAGCAGTTCTTC.

The chain joins TRBV29-1 to TRBJ2-1; TRBD2 matches at 8 bases. The germline gives CDR1 SQVTM, CDR2 ANQGSEA. This CDR3 has 13 residues. Trimming cost V 6 bases and J 9 bases; bases outside gene matches: 10. CDR3: CSVRREGRFEQFF. The DNA of the CDR3 is TGCAGCGTCCGCCGGGAGGGCCGCTTTGAGCAGTTCTTC.

The chain joins TRBV29-1 to TRBJ1-2; 7 bases agree with TRBD1. The CDR3 sequence is 13 residues long. Germline-derived CDR1 and CDR2 are SQVTM and ANQGSEA. Trimming took 5 bases from V and 0 from J; bases not matched to a gene: 3. Here the CDR3 DNA reads TGCAGCGTTACCGGGACAGCTAACTATGGCTACACCTTC. Its protein product is CSVTGTANYGYTF.

J is TRBJ2-3 and V is TRBV24-1, with D tentatively TRBD2 (6 bases). The CDR3 is 13 residues long. V lost 2 bases and J 10 bases, leaving 12 bases between the germline ends. The germline V gene encodes CDR1 KGHDR and CDR2 SFDVKD. Here the CDR3 DNA reads TGTGCCACCAGTGATTCGCCCGGGAGATCGCAGTATTTT. Translation: CATSDSPGRSQYF.

The V call is TRBV10-2, the J call TRBJ1-4; a weak D match, TRBD1 (6 bases). V was cut by 6 bases and J by 0 bases, with 11 bases left in between. CDR1 and CDR2 (germline): WSHSY, SAAADI. CDR3 length: 15 residues. This chain's CDR3 is CASRDSASTNEKLFF. In nucleotides, the CDR3 is TGCGCCAGCAGGGACAGTGCTTCAACTAATGAAAAACTGTTTTTT.

The V and J genes are TRBV7-9 and TRBJ2-1; D gene unclear. The V gene lost 1 base and the J gene lost 10 bases, with 5 bases spanning the gap. In germline, CDR1 is SEHNR, CDR2 FQNEAQ (reference sequence). There are 11 residues in the CDR3. For the CDR3, the DNA is TGTGCCAGCAGCTTAGTAGAGGAGCAGTTCTTC. This translates into CASSLVEEQFF.

The genes are TRBV5-1 and TRBJ2-5, with no clear D. Trimming cost V 0 bases and J 3 bases, with 6 bases left between them. CDR3 length: 13 residues. Germline loops: CDR1 SGHRS, CDR2 YFSETQ. This chain's CDR3 is CASSLGRKETQYF. DNA for the CDR3: TGCGCCAGCAGCTTGGGCAGGAAAGAGACCCAGTACTTC.

CDR3 coding DNA: TGTGCCACCAGCAGAGATCCCCCGGCAGGGGATAGCAATCAGCCCCAGCATTTT. This gives the protein CATSRDPPAGDSNQPQHF. J is TRBJ1-5 and V is TRBV15, with D possibly being TRBD1 (6 bases). This CDR3 contains 18 residues. Germline assignment: CDR1 LNHNV and CDR2 YYDKDF (reference sequence). The V gene lost 0 bases and the J gene lost 0 bases, with 15 bases spanning the gap.

This chain connects TRBV28 to TRBJ1-2, with 9 nucleotides matching TRBD1. Per the germline V gene, CDR1 is MDHEN and CDR2 is SYDVKM. Trimming cost V 2 bases and J 6 bases; bases outside gene matches: 7. CDR3 size: 15 residues. The CDR3 loop reads CASSLASRDRDGYTF. The DNA for the CDR3 is TGTGCCAGCAGTTTAGCATCCCGGGACAGGGATGGCTACACCTTC.

This chain connects TRBV29-1 to TRBJ2-7; 11 bases are shared with TRBD2. The CDR3 is 15 amino acids. Trimming removed 4 bases from V and 0 bases from J; junction bases left unmatched: 5. Germline V CDR1 and CDR2: SQVTM, ANQGSEA. CDR3 sequence reads: CSVALLAGASYEQYF. The CDR3 DNA reads as TGCAGCGTTGCCTTACTAGCGGGGGCCTCCTACGAGCAGTACTTC.

This clone was counted a few times. The V call is TRBV6-5, the J call TRBJ1-6; maybe TRBD1 (6 bases). This CDR3 is built from 14 residues. In germline, CDR1 is MNHEY, CDR2 SVGAGI. V lost 5 bases, J lost 10 bases, and 15 bases lay in between. CDR3: CASSNRDNRSPLHF. The CDR3 bases are TGTGCCAGCAGTAACCGGGACAATCGGTCACCCCTCCACTTT.

The DNA of the CDR3 is TGTGCCAGCAGTAAACAGGCCGGTGGGGAGCTGTTTTTT. Amino acids: CASSKQAGGELFF. V usage is TRBV28 and J usage is TRBJ2-2; TRBD1 might be the D (5 bases). V was pared by 5 bases and J by 8 bases, with 12 bases between. Germline assignment: CDR1 MDHEN and CDR2 SYDVKM. This CDR3 has 13 residues.

The J gene is TRBJ1-4, the V gene TRBV5-1; D perhaps matches TRBD1 (5 bases). Between the trimmed V and J ends, which lost 1 base and 0 bases, there was a span of 13 bases. CDR1 SGHRS and CDR2 YFSETQ come from the germline V gene. This CDR3 is 17 amino acids long. The CDR3 bases are TGCGCCAGCAGCTTGCAAGGGACTATTGCAACTAATGAAAAACTGTTTTTT. Its protein product is CASSLQGTIATNEKLFF.

This chain links TRBV28 with TRBJ2-7, with 8 positions matching TRBD2. Per the germline V gene, CDR1 is MDHEN and CDR2 is SYDVKM. This CDR3 is built from 15 residues. V dropped 6 bases and J dropped 6; count of bases not matched to a gene: 13. DNA for the CDR3: TGTGCCAGCAGCCGGGGTGGTCGGCGGGGGGCCGAGCAGTACTTC. Its translation is CASSRGGRRGAEQYF.

To note about this clone: Other DNA variants within this sample encode the same CDR3. This chain connects TRBV18 to TRBJ1-5; D is undetermined. This CDR3 has 16 amino acids. The V gene's germline CDR1 is KGHSH and CDR2 LQKENI. Trimming took off 3 bases at V and 2 bases at J, with 14 bases between the two ends. CDR3 sequence reads: CASSPGGGTGNQPQHF. The CDR3 bases are TGTGCCAGCTCACCGGGAGGAGGCACAGGCAATCAGCCCCAGCATTTT.

This clone was counted only a few times. The chain links TRBV5-6 to TRBJ2-6; 7 bases match TRBD1. Germline V gene lookup returns CDR1 SGHDT and CDR2 YYEEEE. V was pared by 4 bases and J by 2 bases, with 3 bases of the junction left unmatched. The CDR3 has 15 residues. As DNA, the CDR3 is TGTGCCAGCAGCCTAGGACAGGCTGGGGCCAACGTCCTGACTTTC. Translated, it gives CASSLGQAGANVLTF.

The table lists this clone with a count of one. The chain has TRBV28 and TRBJ2-2; TRBD2 aligns across 8 bases. The V gene end was trimmed by 3 bases and the J gene end by 6 bases; junction bases not matched to a gene: 6. The CDR3 length is 15 residues. Germline V lookup: CDR1 MDHEN, CDR2 SYDVKM. The CDR3 DNA reads as TGTGCCAGCAGTTTCGGGGGGGGCGCGCCCGGGGAGCTGTTTTTT. Translated: CASSFGGGAPGELFF.

The rearrangement uses TRBV5-5 and TRBJ1-3; TRBD1 agrees at 8 bases. The V gene's germline CDR1 is SGHKS and CDR2 YYEKEE (reference sequence). The trim removed 2 bases at V and 3 bases at J, leaving 4 bases unmatched. The CDR3 totals 15 residues. The CDR3 region has the DNA TGTGCCAGCAGCTTCCGGACAGGGAGTGGAAACACCATATATTTT. Encoded protein: CASSFRTGSGNTIYF.

This chain links TRBV7-8 with TRBJ2-5, with TRBD1 matching 8 bases. The CDR3 runs 16 residues. Trimming cost V 4 bases and J 5 bases; bases outside gene matches: 12. The germline V gene encodes CDR1 SGHVS and CDR2 FQNEAQ. For the CDR3, the DNA is TGTGCCAGCAGCTCCATTGGACAGGGAGGATTGGAGACCCAGTACTTC. Protein: CASSSIGQGGLETQYF.

V and J are TRBV7-9 and TRBJ2-1; TRBD2 matches 12 bases. CDR1 SEHNR and CDR2 FQNEAQ come from the germline V gene (reference sequence). CDR3 size: 15 residues. The trim removed 8 bases at V and 1 base at J, leaving 3 bases unmatched. The CDR3 nucleotides are TGTGCCAGCGGGACTAGCGGGCCTTCCTACAATGAGCAGTTCTTC. Translation: CASGTSGPSYNEQFF.

The J gene is TRBJ2-1, the V gene TRBV28; maybe TRBD1 (6 bases). V was shortened by 6 bases and J by 4 bases, with 10 bases between the two germline ends. The CDR3 sequence is 13 residues long. Germline V gives CDR1 MDHEN, CDR2 SYDVKM. The CDR3 DNA is TGTGCCAGCAGCCTAGACAGGTACAATGAGCAGTTCTTC. Its translation is CASSLDRYNEQFF.

This clone came up once. The chain is built from TRBV18 and TRBJ1-2; unclear D gene. Germline CDR1 is KGHSH and CDR2 is LQKENI. CDR3 length: 16 amino acids. V was clipped by 0 bases and J by 0 bases, with 11 bases between them. CDR3 DNA sequence: TGTGCCAGCTCACCACCGTTCACATCAACTAACTATGGCTACACCTTC. This encodes CASSPPFTSTNYGYTF.